The clone carrying this T cell receptor beta chain was seen a handful of times. These data come from a study of regulatory T cells in long-lasting Graves disease. Construction of TCR beta libraries relied on iRepertoire HTBI primers and on Arm-PCR targeting CDR3 regions. TCRdb re-called the multiplex PCR reads through MiXCR, storing one row per CDR3 protein. The sample yields 400,000 to 500,000 distinct CDR3 sequences, roughly 15% seen once. Trimming left V 7 bases short and J 3 bases short, with 14 bases between. Germline CDR1 LNHDA, CDR2 SQIVND (reference sequence). This CDR3 is built from 14 residues. Time point defined: newly diagnosed GD, antithyroid drugs for less than 3 months. Following extraction of RNA from PBMCs, that RNA was used to make the TCR library. These data were also filed under a second study, of T cells in Graves' hyperthyroidism and ophthalmopathy.

The chain joins TRBV19 to TRBJ2-3, with a tentative D call TRBD2 (6 bases). The material was peripheral blood mononuclear cells (PBMCs), obtained at new diagnosis, from a patient treated with antithyroid drugs. This TCR derives from a woman aged 25 to 39 with Graves disease. CDR3 bases: TGTGCCAGTAATTCCCCGGAGGGGACAGATACGCAGTATTTT. Translation: CASNSPEGTDTQYF.